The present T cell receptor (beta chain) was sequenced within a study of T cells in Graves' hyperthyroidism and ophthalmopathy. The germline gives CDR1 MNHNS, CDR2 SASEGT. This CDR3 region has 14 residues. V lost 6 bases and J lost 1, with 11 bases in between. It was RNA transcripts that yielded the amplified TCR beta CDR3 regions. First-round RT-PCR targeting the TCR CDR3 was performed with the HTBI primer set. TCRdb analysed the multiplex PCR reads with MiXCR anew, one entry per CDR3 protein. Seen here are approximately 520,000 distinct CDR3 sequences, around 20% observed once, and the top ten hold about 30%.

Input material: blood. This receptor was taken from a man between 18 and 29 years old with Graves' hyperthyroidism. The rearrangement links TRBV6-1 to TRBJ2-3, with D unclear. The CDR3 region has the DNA TGTGCCAGCAGCCCCCCGGGCCGCACAGATACGCAGTATTTT. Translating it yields CASSPPGRTDTQYF.